The present TCR beta chain was sequenced within a study of cytomegalovirus exposure and HLA in healthy donors (dated by TCRdb to 2015 to 2018). Describing the broader study: The 666 repertoires of the first cohort and the roughly 120 validation repertoires were produced on the same platform, according to a later analysis. The study was designed to test whether signatures of past pathogen exposure could be identified by cataloging public T cell receptors. A separate validation cohort of 90 to 150 different subjects was used in addition to the 666-subject first cohort. High-throughput TCR immunosequencing, statistical association of individual TCRs with disease status, and machine learning were combined to predict cytomegalovirus infection status. Overall study outcomes, separate from this receptor: The classifier was reported to diagnose cytomegalovirus status with high specificity and sensitivity in both the original cohort and the validation cohort. In vitro tests confirmed that a few of the cytomegalovirus-associated TCR beta chains recognize cytomegalovirus antigens. Most TCR sequences were observed very rarely across donors, whereas some public TCRs were present in many individuals. Of the cluster scores, roughly 93% were above 0 in a later analysis, which found that TCRs clustered in the first cohort also tended to co-occur in the approximately 110 validation repertoires. In the study, some 160 TCR beta chains were listed as associated with cytomegalovirus. The authors suggested that the approach could potentially be generalized to other disease states and immunological phenotypes. A later analysis had no HLA typing for the validation cohort, so co-occurrence there was scored across all 110 or so repertoires.

Separate from the roughly 700-subject first cohort, the validation cohort of 120 subjects was the group to which the donors belonged. Details on this clone: There is no known antigen for this receptor. Per-nucleotide qualities are absent, and no much larger clonotype sits a single base away.

Trimming leaves V shorter by 0 bases and J shorter by 3 bases, with the junction holding 5 bases beyond the gene matches. The CDR3 holds 16 amino acids from the cysteine to the phenylalanine. The read is trimmed to its CDR3 DNA, 48 bases read in frame from base 1. CDR1 and CDR2 (SGHRS, YFSETQ) derive from the germline V gene. Receptor amplification or capture employed the immunoSEQ multiplex PCR assay. On the authors' methods: A statistical classification framework was built to diagnose cytomegalovirus status from the catalog of TCR beta chain sequences. TCRdb's version of the immuneACCESS table is confined to in-frame rearrangements and falls short of the full clone set. An unresolved V gene accounts for under half of the shortfall where checked; the remainder is of unknown origin. V and J calls and clone size are as listed in that table; D and trimming were resolved from the DNA. Within this sample are about 110,000 clones, with over 75% of them counted one time only. Over 1.3% of the sample lies in the top ten.

The sequence came from a woman aged 30 to 39 in good health and CMV-seropositive. Sequenced sample: PBMCs. This chain joins TRBV5-1 to TRBJ2-1, with 8 middle bases fitting TRBD2. The encoded CDR3 is CASSLGTSPIYNEQFF. Here is the DNA: TGCGCCAGCAGCTTGGGGACTAGCCCGATCTACAATGAGCAGTTCTTC.